This T cell receptor (beta chain) was captured by sequencing in a study of cytomegalovirus exposure and HLA in healthy donors. In germline, CDR1 is MGHRA, CDR2 YSYEKL. V lost 5 bases to trimming and J lost 10 bases, with 17 bases between them. The CDR3 has 14 residues. PCR involved 60 Vbeta and 13 Jbeta primers. Clones were read by immunoSEQ multiplex PCR, and TCRdb kept only the in-frame ones, dropping some. The listing contains 65,000 to 85,000 clones. Study results and caveats: Most of the CMV-associated TCR beta chains (in a later analysis) appeared to be HLA-restricted.

As for this clone: Its specificity is unknown.

The rearrangement uses TRBV4-1 and TRBJ1-4, with a weak D call TRBD1 (6 bases). The source material was PBMCs. The source of this sequence is a woman in her sixties in good health and CMV-seronegative. Here the CDR3 DNA reads TGCGCCAGCAGCGATCAAGGGGGTTCGCCAAAACTGTTTTTT. Translation: CASSDQGGSPKLFF.